The 7 T cell receptor beta chains below were found in one sample sequenced in a study of blood T cells in healthy people across ages. A second PCR of roughly 6 to 12 cycles used a sample-barcoded 5' primer and a J-beta primer mix. TCRdb processed the 5' RACE reads anew with MiXCR; each CDR3 protein has one entry. The top ten hold around 21% of the sample, which has approximately 850,000 distinct CDR3 sequences, 40% to 50% seen once. What was sequenced was blood. These receptors were taken from a man aged 55 to 70 in good health.

This clonotype turned up a few times. The chain uses TRBV7-9 and TRBJ1-1, with D possibly being TRBD1 (5 bases). The V gene's germline CDR1 is SEHNR and CDR2 FQNEAQ (reference sequence). V dropped 7 bases and J dropped 3 bases, with 18 bases sitting between them. The CDR3 sequence is 15 residues long. The CDR3, as DNA: TGTGCCAGCACCCCCACAGGACGGGAGGACACTGAAGCTTTCTTT. It is translated as CASTPTGREDTEAFF.

The chain uses TRBV20-1 and TRBJ2-1; D uncertain. Germline-derived CDR1 and CDR2 are DFQATT and SNEGSKA (reference sequence). The CDR3 extends over 13 amino acids. Trimming cost V 2 bases and J 0 bases, with 5 bases left between them. CDR3: CSARTYSYNEQFF. DNA for the CDR3: TGCAGTGCTAGAACTTACTCCTACAATGAGCAGTTCTTC.

The table lists this clonotype with many counts. The V call is TRBV10-3, the J call TRBJ2-7; 7 nucleotides line up with TRBD1. V lost 8 bases to trimming and J lost 2 bases; unmatched junction nucleotides: 6. The CDR3 totals 13 residues. Germline V gene lookup returns CDR1 ENHRY and CDR2 SYGVKD. The CDR3 DNA sequence: TGTGCCATCCGAGGACAGGAGACCTACGAGCAGTACTTC. Translating gives CAIRGQETYEQYF.

This clonotype was observed a few times. V usage is TRBV7-9 and J usage is TRBJ2-3; TRBD2 is a possible D gene (6 bases). The V end lost 1 base, the J end lost 6 bases, and 20 bases lay between the germline ends. The CDR3 extends over 17 amino acids. The germline CDR1 and CDR2 sequences are SEHNR and FQNEAQ (reference sequence). CDR3: CASSLGYAGLRGDTQYF. For the CDR3, the DNA is TGTGCCAGCAGCTTAGGCTATGCAGGTCTCCGGGGGGATACGCAGTATTTT.

This sequence joins TRBV2 and TRBJ2-1; TRBD2 agrees at 10 bases. The CDR3 is made up of 15 amino acids. Losses at the gene ends were 2 bases for V and 7 bases for J; bases not matched to a gene: 5. Germline loops: CDR1 SNHLY, CDR2 FYNNEI. CDR3 residues: CASSEYSGRYNEQFF. CDR3 sequence (DNA): TGTGCCAGCAGTGAATATAGCGGGAGGTATAATGAGCAGTTCTTC.

This clonotype has just a few counts. The CDR3 DNA follows: TGCGCCAGCAGCCATAGCGGAGATTCATACAATGAGCAGTTCTTC. Translation: CASSHSGDSYNEQFF. The J gene is TRBJ2-1, the V gene TRBV5-1; a possible D gene is TRBD2 (6 bases). Trimming shortened V by 4 bases and J by 4 bases, and 15 bases separated the two germline ends. Germline CDR1 and CDR2: SGHRS and YFSETQ. The CDR3 contains 15 residues.

In this sample, this clonotype turned up a few times. The chain is built from TRBV29-1 and TRBJ1-2, with TRBD1 matching 8 bases. Germline CDR1 reads SQVTM; CDR2 reads ANQGSEA. This CDR3 comprises 12 residues. V lost 0 bases and J lost 7; bases outside the gene matches: 1. The DNA of the CDR3 is TGCAGCGTTGAAGAACAGGGGGGTGGCTACACCTTC. Amino acids: CSVEEQGGGYTF.